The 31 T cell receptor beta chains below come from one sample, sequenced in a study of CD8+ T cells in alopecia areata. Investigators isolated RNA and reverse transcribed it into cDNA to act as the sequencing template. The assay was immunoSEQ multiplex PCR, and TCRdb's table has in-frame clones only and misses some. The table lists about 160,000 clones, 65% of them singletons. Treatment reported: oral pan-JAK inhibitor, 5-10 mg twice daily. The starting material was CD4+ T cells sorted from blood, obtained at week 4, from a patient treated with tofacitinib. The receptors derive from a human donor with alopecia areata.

In DNA, the CDR3 is TGTGCCAGCAGTGAACCCTTAAGGACGCAGTATTTT. It encodes CASSEPLRTQYF. The rearrangement joins TRBV25-1 to TRBJ2-3; D not resolved. The CDR3 sequence is 12 residues long. Germline V CDR1 and CDR2: MGHDK, SYGVNS. The ends were cut back, 2 bases at V and 9 bases at J, with 9 bases in the middle.

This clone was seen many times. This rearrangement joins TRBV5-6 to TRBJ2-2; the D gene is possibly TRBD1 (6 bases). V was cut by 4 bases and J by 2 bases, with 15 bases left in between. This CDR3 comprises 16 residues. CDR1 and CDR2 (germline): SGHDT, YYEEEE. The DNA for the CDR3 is TGTGCCAGCAGCGACGGGACACCACTTAACACCGGGGAGCTGTTTTTT. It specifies CASSDGTPLNTGELFF.

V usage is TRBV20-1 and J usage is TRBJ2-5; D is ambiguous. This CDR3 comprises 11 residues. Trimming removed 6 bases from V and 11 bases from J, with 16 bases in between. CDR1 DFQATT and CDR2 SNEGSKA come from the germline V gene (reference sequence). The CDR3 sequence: CSAAYLESQYF. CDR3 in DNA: TGCAGTGCCGCCTACCTAGAATCTCAGTACTTC.

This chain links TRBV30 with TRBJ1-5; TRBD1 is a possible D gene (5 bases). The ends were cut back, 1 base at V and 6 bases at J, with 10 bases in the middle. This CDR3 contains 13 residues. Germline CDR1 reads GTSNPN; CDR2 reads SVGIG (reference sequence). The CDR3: CAWSDVGGQPQHF. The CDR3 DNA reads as TGTGCCTGGAGTGACGTGGGGGGTCAGCCCCAGCATTTT.

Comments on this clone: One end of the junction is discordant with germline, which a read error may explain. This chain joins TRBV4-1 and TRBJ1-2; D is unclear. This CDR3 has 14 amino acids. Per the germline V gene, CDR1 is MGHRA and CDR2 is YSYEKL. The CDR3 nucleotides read TGTGCCAGCAGCCAAGGGCCACTAGGCTATGGCTACACCTTC. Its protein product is CASSQGPLGYGYTF.

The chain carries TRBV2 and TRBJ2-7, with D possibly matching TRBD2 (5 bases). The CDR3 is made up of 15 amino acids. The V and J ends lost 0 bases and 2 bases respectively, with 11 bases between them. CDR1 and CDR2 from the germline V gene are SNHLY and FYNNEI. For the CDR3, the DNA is TGTGCCAGCAGTGAAGCCGTGCGGAGGACCTACGAGCAGTACTTC. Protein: CASSEAVRRTYEQYF. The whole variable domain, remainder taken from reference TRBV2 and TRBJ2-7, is EPEVTQTPSHQVTQMGQEVILRCVPISNHLYFYWYRQILGQKVEFLVSFYNNEISEKSEIFDDQFSVERPDGSNFTLKIRSTKLEDSAMYFCASSEAVRRTYEQYFGPGTRLTVT.

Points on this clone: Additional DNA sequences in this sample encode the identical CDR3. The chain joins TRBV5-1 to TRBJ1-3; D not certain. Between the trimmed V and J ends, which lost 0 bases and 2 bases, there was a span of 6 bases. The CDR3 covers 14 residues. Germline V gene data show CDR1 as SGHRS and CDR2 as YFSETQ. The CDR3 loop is CASSLVGAGNTIYF. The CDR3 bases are TGCGCCAGCAGCTTGGTCGGGGCTGGAAACACCATATATTTT.

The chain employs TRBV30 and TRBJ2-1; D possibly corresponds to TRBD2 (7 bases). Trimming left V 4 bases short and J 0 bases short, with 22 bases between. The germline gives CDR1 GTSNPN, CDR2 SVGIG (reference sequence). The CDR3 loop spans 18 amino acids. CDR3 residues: CAWTGLRGGGDSYNEQFF. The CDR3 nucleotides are TGTGCCTGGACTGGACTTAGGGGAGGGGGGGACTCCTACAATGAGCAGTTCTTC.

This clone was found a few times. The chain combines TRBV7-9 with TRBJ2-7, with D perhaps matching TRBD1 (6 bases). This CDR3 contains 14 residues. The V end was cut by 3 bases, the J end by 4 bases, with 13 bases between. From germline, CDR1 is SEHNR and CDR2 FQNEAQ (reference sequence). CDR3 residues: CASSLLGANYEQYF. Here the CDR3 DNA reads TGTGCCAGCAGCTTGCTGGGGGCGAATTACGAGCAGTACTTC.

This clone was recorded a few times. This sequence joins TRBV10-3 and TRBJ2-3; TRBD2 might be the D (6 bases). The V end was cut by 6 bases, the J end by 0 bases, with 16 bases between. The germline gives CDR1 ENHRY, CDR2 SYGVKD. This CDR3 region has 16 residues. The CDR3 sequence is CAIRLTGTASTDTQYF. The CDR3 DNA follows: TGTGCCATCAGGTTAACCGGGACTGCTAGCACAGATACGCAGTATTTT.

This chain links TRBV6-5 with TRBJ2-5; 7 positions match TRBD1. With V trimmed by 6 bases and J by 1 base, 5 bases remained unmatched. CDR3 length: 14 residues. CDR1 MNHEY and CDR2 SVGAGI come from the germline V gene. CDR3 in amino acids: CASSPGGPQETQYF. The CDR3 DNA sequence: TGTGCCAGCAGCCCAGGGGGACCCCAAGAGACCCAGTACTTC.

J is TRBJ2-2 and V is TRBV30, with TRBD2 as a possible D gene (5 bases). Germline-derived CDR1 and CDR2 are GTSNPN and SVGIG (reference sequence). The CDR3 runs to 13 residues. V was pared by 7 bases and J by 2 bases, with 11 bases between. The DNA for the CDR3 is TGTGCCTCCTCGGGAAGCAACACCGGGGAGCTGTTTTTT. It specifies CASSGSNTGELFF.

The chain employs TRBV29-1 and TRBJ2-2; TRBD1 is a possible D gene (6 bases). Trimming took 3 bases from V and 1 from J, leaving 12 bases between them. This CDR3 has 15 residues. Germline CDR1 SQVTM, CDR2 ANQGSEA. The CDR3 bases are TGCAGCGTTGACGACAGGCGCCTGAACACCGGGGAGCTGTTTTTT. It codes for CSVDDRRLNTGELFF.

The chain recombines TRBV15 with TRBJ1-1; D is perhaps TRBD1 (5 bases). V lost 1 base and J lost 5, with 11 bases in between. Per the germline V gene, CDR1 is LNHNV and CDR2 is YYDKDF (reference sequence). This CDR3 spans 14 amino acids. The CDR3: CATSRGAGRTEAFF. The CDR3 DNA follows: TGTGCCACCAGCAGAGGAGCAGGGCGAACTGAAGCTTTCTTT.

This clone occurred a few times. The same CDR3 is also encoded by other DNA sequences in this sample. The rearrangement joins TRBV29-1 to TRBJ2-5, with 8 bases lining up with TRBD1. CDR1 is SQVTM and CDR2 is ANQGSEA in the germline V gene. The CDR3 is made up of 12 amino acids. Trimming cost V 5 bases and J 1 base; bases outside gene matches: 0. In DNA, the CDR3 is TGCAGCGTTACAGGGGGCCAAGAGACCCAGTACTTC. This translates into CSVTGGQETQYF.

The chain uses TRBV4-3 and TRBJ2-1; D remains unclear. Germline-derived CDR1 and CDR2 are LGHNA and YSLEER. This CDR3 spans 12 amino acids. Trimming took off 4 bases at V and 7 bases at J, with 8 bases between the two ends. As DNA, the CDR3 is TGCGCCAGCAGCCTTACAAGAAATGAGCAGTTCTTC. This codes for CASSLTRNEQFF.

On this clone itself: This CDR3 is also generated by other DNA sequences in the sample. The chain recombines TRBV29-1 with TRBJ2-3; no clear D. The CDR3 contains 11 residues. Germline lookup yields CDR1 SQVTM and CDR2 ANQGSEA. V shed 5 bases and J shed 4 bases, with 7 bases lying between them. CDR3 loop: CSVLLADTQYF. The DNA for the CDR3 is TGCAGCGTTTTATTAGCAGATACGCAGTATTTT.

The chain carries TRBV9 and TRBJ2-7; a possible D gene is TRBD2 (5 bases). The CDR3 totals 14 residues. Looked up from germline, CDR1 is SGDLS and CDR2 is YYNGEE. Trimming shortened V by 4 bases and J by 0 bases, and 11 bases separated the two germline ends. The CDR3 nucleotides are TGTGCCAGCAGCCTCCTTGAGGGCTCCTACGAGCAGTACTTC. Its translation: CASSLLEGSYEQYF.

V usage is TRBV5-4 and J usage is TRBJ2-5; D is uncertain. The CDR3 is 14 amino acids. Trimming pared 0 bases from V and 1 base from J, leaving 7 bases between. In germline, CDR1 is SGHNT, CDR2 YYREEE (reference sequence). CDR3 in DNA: TGTGCCAGCAGCTTGGCCTTGGCCCAAGAGACCCAGTACTTC. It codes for CASSLALAQETQYF.

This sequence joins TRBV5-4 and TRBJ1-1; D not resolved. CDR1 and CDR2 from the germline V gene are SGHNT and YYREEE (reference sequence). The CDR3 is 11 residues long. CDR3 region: CAISWGTEAFF. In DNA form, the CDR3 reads TGTGCTATTTCGTGGGGCACTGAAGCTTTCTTT.

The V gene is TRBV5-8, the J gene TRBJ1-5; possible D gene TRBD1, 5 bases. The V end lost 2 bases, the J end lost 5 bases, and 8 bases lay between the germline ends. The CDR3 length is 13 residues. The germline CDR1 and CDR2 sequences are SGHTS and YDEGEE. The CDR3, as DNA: TGTGCCAGCAGCTTTCCGGGGGATCAGCCCCAGCATTTT. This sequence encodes CASSFPGDQPQHF.

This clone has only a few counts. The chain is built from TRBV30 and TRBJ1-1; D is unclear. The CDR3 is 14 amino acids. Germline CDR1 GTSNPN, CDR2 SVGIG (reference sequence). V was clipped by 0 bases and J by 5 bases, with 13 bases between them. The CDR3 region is CAWSVIGEWTEAFF. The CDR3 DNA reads TGTGCCTGGAGTGTTATCGGGGAATGGACTGAAGCTTTCTTT.

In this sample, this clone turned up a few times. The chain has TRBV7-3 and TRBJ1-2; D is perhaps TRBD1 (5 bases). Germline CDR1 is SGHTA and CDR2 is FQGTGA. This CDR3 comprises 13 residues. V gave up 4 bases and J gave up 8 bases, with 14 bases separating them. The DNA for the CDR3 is TGTGCCAGCAGCTCCCCCGGGACCCCAGGCTACACCTTC. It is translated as CASSSPGTPGYTF. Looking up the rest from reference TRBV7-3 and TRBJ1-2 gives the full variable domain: GAGVSQTPSNKVTEKGKYVELRCDPISGHTALYWYRQSLGQGPEFLIYFQGTGAADDSGLPNDRFFAVRPEGSVSTLKIQRTERGDSAVYLCASSSPGTPGYTFGSGTRLTVV.

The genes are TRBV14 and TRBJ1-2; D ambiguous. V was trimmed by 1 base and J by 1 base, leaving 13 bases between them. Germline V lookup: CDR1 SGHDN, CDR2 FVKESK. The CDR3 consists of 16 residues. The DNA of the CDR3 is TGTGCCAGCAGCCAAGTGGACGGAAGAGATAACTATGGCTACACCTTC. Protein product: CASSQVDGRDNYGYTF.

The CDR3 DNA is TGTGCCTGGAGTCAGGGGCAGCTCTACGAGCAGTACTTC. It is translated as CAWSQGQLYEQYF. The chain joins TRBV30 to TRBJ2-7; tentatively, D is TRBD1 (6 bases). This CDR3 has 13 residues. The V and J ends lost 2 bases and 3 bases respectively, with 11 bases between them. The germline V gene has CDR1 GTSNPN and CDR2 SVGIG (reference sequence).

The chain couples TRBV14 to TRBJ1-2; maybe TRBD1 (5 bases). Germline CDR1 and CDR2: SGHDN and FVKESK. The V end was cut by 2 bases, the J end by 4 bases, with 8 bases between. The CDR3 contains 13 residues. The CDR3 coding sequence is TGTGCCAGCAGCCAACAGGGCGTCTATGGCTACACCTTC. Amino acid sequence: CASSQQGVYGYTF.

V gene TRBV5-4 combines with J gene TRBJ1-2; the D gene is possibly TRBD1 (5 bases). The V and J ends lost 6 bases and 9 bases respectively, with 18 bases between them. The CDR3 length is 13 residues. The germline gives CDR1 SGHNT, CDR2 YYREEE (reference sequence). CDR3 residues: CASNPQGSISYTF. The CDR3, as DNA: TGTGCCAGCAACCCTCAGGGATCAATAAGCTACACCTTC.

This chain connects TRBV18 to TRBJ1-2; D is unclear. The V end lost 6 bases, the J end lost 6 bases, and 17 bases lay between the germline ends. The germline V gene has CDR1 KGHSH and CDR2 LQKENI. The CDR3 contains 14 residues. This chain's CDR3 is CASSLSLGEDGYTF. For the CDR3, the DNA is TGTGCCAGCTCGCTCTCGCTCGGGGAGGATGGCTACACCTTC.

This CDR3 reads CASSVTHDYEQYF. CDR3 DNA: TGTGCCAGCAGCGTGACCCATGACTACGAGCAGTACTTC. V usage is TRBV13 and J usage is TRBJ2-7, with D hard to call. From germline, CDR1 is PRHDT and CDR2 FYEKMQ (reference sequence). Trimming took off 5 bases at V and 3 bases at J, with 11 bases between the two ends. This CDR3 has 13 residues.

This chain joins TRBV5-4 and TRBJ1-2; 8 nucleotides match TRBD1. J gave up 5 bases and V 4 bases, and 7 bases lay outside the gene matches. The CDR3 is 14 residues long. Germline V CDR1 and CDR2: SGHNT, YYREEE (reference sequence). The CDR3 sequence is CASSPRDRGYGYTF. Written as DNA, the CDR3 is TGTGCCAGCAGCCCGCGTGACAGGGGATATGGCTACACCTTC.

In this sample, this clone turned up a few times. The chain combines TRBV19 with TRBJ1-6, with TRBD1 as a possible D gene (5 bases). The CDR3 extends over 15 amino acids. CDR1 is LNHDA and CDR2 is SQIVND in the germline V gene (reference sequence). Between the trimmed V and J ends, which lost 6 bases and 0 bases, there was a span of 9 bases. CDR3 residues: CASRKGSSYNSPLHF. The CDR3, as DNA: TGTGCCAGTAGAAAGGGGAGCTCCTATAATTCACCCCTCCACTTT. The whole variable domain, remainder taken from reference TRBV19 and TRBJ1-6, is DGGITQSPKYLFRKEGQNVTLSCEQNLNHDAMYWYRQDPGQGLRLIYYSQIVNDFQKGDIAEGYSVSREKKESFPLTVTSAQKNPTAFYLCASRKGSSYNSPLHFGNGTRLTVT.